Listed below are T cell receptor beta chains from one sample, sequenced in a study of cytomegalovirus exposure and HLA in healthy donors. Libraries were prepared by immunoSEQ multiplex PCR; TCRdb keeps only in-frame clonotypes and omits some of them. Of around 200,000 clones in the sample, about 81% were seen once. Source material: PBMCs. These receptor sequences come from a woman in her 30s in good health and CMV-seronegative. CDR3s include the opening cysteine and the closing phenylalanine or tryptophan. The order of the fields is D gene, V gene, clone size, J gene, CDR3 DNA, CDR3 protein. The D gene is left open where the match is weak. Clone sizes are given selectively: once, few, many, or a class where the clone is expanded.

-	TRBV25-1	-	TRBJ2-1	TGTGCCAGCAGTGAATCGATAGGGAGGAATGAGCAGTTCTTC	CASSESIGRNEQFF
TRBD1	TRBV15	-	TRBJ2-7	TGTGCCACCAGCAGGGACAGGGGGGGATACGAGCAGTACTTC	CATSRDRGGYEQYF
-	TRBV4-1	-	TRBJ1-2	TGCGCCAGCAGCCAATCAGGGGCTTATGAGGGCTACACCTTC	CASSQSGAYEGYTF
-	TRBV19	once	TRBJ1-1	TGTGCCAGTAGCAGGTCCTTGGGCACTGAAGCTTTCTTT	CASSRSLGTEAFF
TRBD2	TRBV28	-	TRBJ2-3	TGTGCCAGCACCCTCTCGCCGGGGGGGCGTGCAGATACGCAGTATTTT	CASTLSPGGRADTQYF
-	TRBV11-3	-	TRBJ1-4	TGTGCCAGCAGCTTAGCCCGGCGGGATTCTGCGGCAACTAATGAAAAACTGTTTTTT	CASSLARRDSAATNEKLFF
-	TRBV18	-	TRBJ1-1	TGTGCCAGCTCACCTCAGGGCCCTGAAGCTTTCTTT	CASSPQGPEAFF
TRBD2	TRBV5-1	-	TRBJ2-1	TGCGCCAGCAGCTTGGCCGGGACTAGCGGGTACAATGAGCAGTTCTTC	CASSLAGTSGYNEQFF
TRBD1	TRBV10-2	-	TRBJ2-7	TGCGCCAGCAGTGTCCTGGGACAGGGGGCCAACGAGCAGTACTTC	CASSVLGQGANEQYF
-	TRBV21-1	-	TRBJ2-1	TGTGCCAGCAGCCCAGTAGACAGGGAACCCGGGGACAATGAGCAGTTCTTC	CASSPVDREPGDNEQFF
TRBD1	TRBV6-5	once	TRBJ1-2	TGTGCCAGCTGCCCAGGGGGCGGGTCTGGCTACACCTTC	CASCPGGGSGYTF
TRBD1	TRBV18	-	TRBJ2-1	TGTGCCAGCTCAGCCGGGACAGGGACTAACAATGAGCAGTTCTTC	CASSAGTGTNNEQFF
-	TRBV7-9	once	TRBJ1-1	TGTGCCAGCAGCTTATTGGGGGGAAAGAACACTGAAGCTTTCTTT	CASSLLGGKNTEAFF
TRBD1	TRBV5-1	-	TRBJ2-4	TGCGCCAGCAGCGATAGGGGACAGGGCCAAAACATTCAGTACTTC	CASSDRGQGQNIQYF
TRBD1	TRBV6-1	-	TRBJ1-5	TGTGCCAGCAGTAGACAGGGTGTCAATCAGCCCCAGCATTTT	CASSRQGVNQPQHF
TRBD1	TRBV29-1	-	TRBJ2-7	TGCAGCGGGCGCGGACAGGGGACCGACGAGCAGTACTTC	CSGRGQGTDEQYF
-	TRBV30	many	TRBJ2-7	TGTGCCTGGAGTGCATCCTACGAGCAGTACTTC	CAWSASYEQYF
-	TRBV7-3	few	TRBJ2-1	TGTGCCAGCAGCTTGGGACAGACTAGTTACAATGAGCAGTTCTTC	CASSLGQTSYNEQFF
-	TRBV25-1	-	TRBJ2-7	TGTGCCAGCAGCCTCCAGGGGAGTCGACCCTACGAGCAGTACTTC	CASSLQGSRPYEQYF
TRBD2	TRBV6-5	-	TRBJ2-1	TGTGCCAGCACCCGACTAGCGGGTTACAATGAGCAGTTCTTC	CASTRLAGYNEQFF
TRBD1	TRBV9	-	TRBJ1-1	TGTGCCAGCAGCACAGGGGTAGCGAACACTGAAGCTTTCTTT	CASSTGVANTEAFF
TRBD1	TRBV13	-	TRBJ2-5	TGTGCCAGCAGCTTTGGACAGGGGCAAGAGACCCAGTACTTC	CASSFGQGQETQYF
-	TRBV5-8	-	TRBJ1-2	TGTGCCAGCAGCTCCTATCGTCCTGTGGGACTCTATGGCTACACCTTC	CASSSYRPVGLYGYTF
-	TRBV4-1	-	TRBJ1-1	TGCGCCAGCAGCCAACCCTCGGGGGGGGACGCTGAAGCTTTCTTT	CASSQPSGGDAEAFF
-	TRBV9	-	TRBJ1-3	TGTGCCACCGACCAGGGAAGTATCGGAAACACCATATATTTT	CATDQGSIGNTIYF
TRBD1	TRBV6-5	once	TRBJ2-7	TGTGCCAGCAGAAGGACAGGGTCATACGAGCAGTACTTC	CASRRTGSYEQYF
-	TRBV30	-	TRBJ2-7	TGTGCCTGGGCCCGGGTCGATCCTTTCTACGAGCAGTACTTC	CAWARVDPFYEQYF
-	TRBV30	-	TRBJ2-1	TGTGCCTGGAGTGAAGGGGGGGGCCTGAAGCAGTTCTTC	CAWSEGGGLKQFF
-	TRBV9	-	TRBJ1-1	TGTGCCAGCAGCGTCCCTCCGGGCACTGAAGCTTTCTTT	CASSVPPGTEAFF
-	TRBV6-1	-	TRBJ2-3	TGTGCCAGCACTAAGACTGAGCACACAGATACGCAGTATTTT	CASTKTEHTDTQYF
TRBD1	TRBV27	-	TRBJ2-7	TGTGCCAGCAGGAGACAGGGGGATAGGGAGCAGTACTTC	CASRRQGDREQYF
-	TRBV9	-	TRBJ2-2	TGTGCCAGCAGCGTAGAAGGGGGTGCCGGGGAGCTGTTTTTT	CASSVEGGAGELFF